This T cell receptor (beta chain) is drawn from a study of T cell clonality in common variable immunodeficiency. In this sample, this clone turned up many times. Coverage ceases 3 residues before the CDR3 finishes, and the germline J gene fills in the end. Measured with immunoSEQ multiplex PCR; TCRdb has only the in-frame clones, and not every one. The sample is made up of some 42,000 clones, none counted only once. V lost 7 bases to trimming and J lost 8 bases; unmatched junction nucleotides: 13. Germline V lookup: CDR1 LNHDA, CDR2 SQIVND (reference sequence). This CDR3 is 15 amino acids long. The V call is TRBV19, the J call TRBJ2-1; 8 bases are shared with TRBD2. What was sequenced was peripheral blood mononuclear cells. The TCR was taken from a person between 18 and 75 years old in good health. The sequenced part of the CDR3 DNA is TGTGCCAGTAATTCTGGGACTAGTGGAGGCGATGAG. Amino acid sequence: CASNSGTSGGDE. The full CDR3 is CASNSGTSGGDEQFF.